This TCR beta chain was sequenced in a study of blood T cell repertoires in COVID-19. About the research overall: Samples taken during acute and convalescent COVID-19 were collected in the United States, Italy and Spain. T cells, B-cell-depleted T cells, or PBMCs provided the cDNA or gDNA that served as material.

Original processing methods: Reference gene primer amplification gave nucleated cell count estimates. Libraries were prepared by immunoSEQ multiplex PCR; TCRdb keeps only in-frame clonotypes and omits some of them. V and J calls and clone size are those listed in that table; D and trimming were worked out from the DNA. This sample carries tens of thousands of clones, more than 75% of them seen once, and the ten largest clones take over 12%. V lost 1 base and J lost 4, with 13 bases in between. Germline V gene sequence: CDR1 MNHEY, CDR2 SMNVEV (reference sequence). The CDR3 length is 15 residues. This chain uses TRBV27 with TRBJ1-2, with a tentative D call TRBD1 (6 bases). The specimen sequenced was peripheral blood. The sequence came from a human donor in a cohort sampled during active COVID-19. The CDR3 DNA reads as TGTGCCAGCAGTTTATATTTTGGACAGAGCTATGGCTACACCTTC. Its protein is CASSLYFGQSYGYTF.